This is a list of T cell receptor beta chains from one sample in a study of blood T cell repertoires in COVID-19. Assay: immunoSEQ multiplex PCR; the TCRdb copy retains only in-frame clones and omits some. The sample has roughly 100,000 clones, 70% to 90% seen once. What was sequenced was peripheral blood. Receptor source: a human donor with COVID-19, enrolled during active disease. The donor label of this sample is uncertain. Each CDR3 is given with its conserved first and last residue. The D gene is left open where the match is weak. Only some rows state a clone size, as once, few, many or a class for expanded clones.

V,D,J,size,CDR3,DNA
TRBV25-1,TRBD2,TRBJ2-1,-,CASSESAVSGAYNEQFF,TGTGCCAGCAGTGAATCGGCGGTAAGCGGGGCTTACAATGAGCAGTTCTTC
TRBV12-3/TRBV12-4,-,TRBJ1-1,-,CASSLQTNTEAFF,TGTGCCAGCAGTTTACAAACAAACACTGAAGCTTTCTTT
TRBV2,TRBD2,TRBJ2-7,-,CASSRRSFILAVPGEQYF,TGTGCCAGCAGCCGTCGAAGCTTTATCCTAGCGGTCCCGGGGGAGCAGTACTTC
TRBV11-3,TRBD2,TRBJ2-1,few,CASSLDRGGNEQFF,TGTGCCAGCAGCTTAGATAGGGGAGGGAATGAGCAGTTCTTC
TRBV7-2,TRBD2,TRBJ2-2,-,CASSPAPSGVNTGELFF,TGTGCCAGCAGCCCCGCCCCTAGCGGGGTAAACACCGGGGAGCTGTTTTTT
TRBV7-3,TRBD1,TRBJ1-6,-,CASSLGTGYNSPLHF,TGTGCCAGCAGCTTAGGGACAGGATATAATTCACCCCTCCACTTT
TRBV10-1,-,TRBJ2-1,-,CASSSTSLNEQFF,TGCGCCAGCAGTAGTACTAGCCTTAATGAGCAGTTCTTC
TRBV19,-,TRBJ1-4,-,CASSITGVGEKLFF,TGTGCCAGTAGTATTACCGGGGTTGGTGAAAAACTGTTTTTT
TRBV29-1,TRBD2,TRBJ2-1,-,CSVDSKDKRGRDEQFF,TGCAGCGTTGACTCCAAGGATAAGCGGGGGCGGGATGAGCAGTTCTTC
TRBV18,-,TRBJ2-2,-,CASSLRGEAGELFF,TGTGCCAGCTCACTCAGGGGTGAGGCCGGGGAGCTGTTTTTT
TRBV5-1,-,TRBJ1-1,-,CASSLGTGRNTEAFF,TGCGCCAGCAGCTTGGGTACAGGGAGGAACACTGAAGCTTTCTTT
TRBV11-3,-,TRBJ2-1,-,CASSPGYNEQFF,TGTGCCAGCAGCCCGGGATACAATGAGCAGTTCTTC
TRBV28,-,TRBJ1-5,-,CASTTGGVVDNQPQHF,TGTGCCAGCACCACGGGTGGTGTGGTCGACAATCAGCCCCAGCATTTT
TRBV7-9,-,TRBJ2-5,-,CASSLAPLEETQYF,TGTGCCAGCAGCTTAGCCCCCTTAGAGGAGACCCAGTACTTC
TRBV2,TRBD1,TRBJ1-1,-,CASAIQGARAFF,TGTGCCAGCGCCATACAGGGGGCTCGAGCTTTCTTT
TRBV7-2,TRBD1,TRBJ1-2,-,CASSLQGQGGGYTF,TGTGCCAGCAGCCTCCAGGGACAGGGGGGTGGCTACACCTTC
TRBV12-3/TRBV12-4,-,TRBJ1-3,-,CASRGRENTIYF,TGTGCCAGCAGGGGGCGGGAAAACACCATATATTTT
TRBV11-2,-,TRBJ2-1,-,CASSPNNEQFF,TGTGCCAGCAGCCCCAACAATGAGCAGTTCTTC
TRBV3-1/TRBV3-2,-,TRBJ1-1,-,CASSQGGRGSMNTEAFF,TGTGCCAGCAGCCAAGGGGGGAGGGGGTCCATGAACACTGAAGCTTTCTTT
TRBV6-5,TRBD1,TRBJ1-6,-,CASSYSGQLLNSPLHF,TGTGCCAGCAGTTACTCGGGACAGCTCTTAAATTCACCCCTCCACTTT
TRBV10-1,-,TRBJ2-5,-,CASSEVANGETQYF,TGCGCCAGCAGTGAGGTAGCGAACGGAGAGACCCAGTACTTC
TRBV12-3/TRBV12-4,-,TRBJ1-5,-,CASSPQNNQPQHF,TGTGCCAGCAGCCCACAGAACAATCAGCCCCAGCATTTT
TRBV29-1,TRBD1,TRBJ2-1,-,CSVAGTGVYNEQFF,TGCAGCGTTGCCGGGACAGGGGTATACAATGAGCAGTTCTTC
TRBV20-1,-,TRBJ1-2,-,CSASFRSGYGYTF,TGCAGTGCTAGTTTTAGGTCAGGCTATGGCTACACCTTC
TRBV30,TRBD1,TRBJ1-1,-,CAWMAGGRGNTEAFF,TGTGCCTGGATGGCAGGGGGCAGGGGGAACACTGAAGCTTTCTTT
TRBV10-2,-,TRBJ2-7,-,CASSESGSYEQYF,TGCGCCAGCAGTGAGTCTGGTAGCTACGAGCAGTACTTC
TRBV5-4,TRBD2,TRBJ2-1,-,CASSPGLAGGVQFF,TGTGCCAGCAGCCCGGGACTAGCGGGGGGGGTGCAGTTCTTC
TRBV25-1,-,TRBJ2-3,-,CASSEQGGGTDTQYF,TGTGCCAGCAGTGAACAGGGGGGTGGCACAGATACGCAGTATTTT